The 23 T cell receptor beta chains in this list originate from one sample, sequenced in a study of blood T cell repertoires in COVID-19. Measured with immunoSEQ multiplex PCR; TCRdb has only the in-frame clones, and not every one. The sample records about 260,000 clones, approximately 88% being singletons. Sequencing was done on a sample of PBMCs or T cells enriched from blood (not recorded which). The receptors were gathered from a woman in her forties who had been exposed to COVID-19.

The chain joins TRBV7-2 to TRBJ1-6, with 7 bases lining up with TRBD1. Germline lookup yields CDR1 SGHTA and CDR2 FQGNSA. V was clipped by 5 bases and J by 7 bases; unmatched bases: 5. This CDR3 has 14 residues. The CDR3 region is CASSVYRGNSPLHF. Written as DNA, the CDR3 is TGTGCCAGCAGCGTATACAGGGGAAATTCACCCCTCCACTTT.

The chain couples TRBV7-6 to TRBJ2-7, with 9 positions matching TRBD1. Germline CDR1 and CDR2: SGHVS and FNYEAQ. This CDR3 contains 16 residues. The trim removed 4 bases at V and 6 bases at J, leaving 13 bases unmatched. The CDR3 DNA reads TGTGCCAGCAGCTCCCTTGTGGGACAGGGTCTTGGCGAGCAGTACTTC. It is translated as CASSSLVGQGLGEQYF.

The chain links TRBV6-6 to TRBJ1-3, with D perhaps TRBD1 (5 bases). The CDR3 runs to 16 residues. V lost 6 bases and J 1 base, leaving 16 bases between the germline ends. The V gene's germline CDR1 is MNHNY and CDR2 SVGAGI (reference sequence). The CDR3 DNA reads TGTGCCAGCAGGCCCGGGGGGGTGTTTTCTGGAAACACCATATATTTT. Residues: CASRPGGVFSGNTIYF.

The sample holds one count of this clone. The CDR3 region has the DNA TGTGCCAGCAGCAAGAGGGGGTTCATAGCGGGAGAACCCCAAGAGACCCAGTACTTC. Translating it yields CASSKRGFIAGEPQETQYF. The chain carries TRBV21-1 and TRBJ2-5; the D call in the table, TRBD2, was not verified against the DNA. TRBV21-1 is a listed pseudogene. This CDR3 is built from 19 residues.

The CDR3 sequence is CASSYSTGGYGYTF. In DNA form, the CDR3 reads TGTGCCAGCAGTTATTCGACGGGGGGCTATGGCTACACCTTC. This chain links TRBV28 with TRBJ1-2; maybe TRBD1 (5 bases). With 4 bases removed from V and 4 bases from J, the gap between germline ends came to 13 bases. Germline V gene data show CDR1 as MDHEN and CDR2 as SYDVKM. CDR3 size: 14 residues.

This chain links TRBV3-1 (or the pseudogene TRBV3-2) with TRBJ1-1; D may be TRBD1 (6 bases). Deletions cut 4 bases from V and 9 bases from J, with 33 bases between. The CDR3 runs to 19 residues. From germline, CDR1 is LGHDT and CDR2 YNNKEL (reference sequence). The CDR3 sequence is CASSLTGGGRRTGGGKAFF. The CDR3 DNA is TGTGCCAGCAGCCTCACCGGGGGGGGCCGGAGGACCGGAGGGGGAAAAGCTTTCTTT.

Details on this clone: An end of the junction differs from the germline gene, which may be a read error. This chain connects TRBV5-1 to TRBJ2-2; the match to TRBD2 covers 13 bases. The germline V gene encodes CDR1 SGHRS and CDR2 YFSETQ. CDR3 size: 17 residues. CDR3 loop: CASSLGGLAGATGELFF. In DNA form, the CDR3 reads TGTGCCAGCAGCTTGGGAGGACTAGCGGGAGCCACCGGGGAGCTGTTTTTT.

The CDR3 loop reads CASISRTGGFQETQYF. DNA for the CDR3: TGTGCCAGCATATCCCGGACAGGGGGATTCCAAGAGACCCAGTACTTC. The chain combines TRBV28 with TRBJ2-5; 10 bases line up with TRBD1. The CDR3 extends over 16 amino acids. After removal of 7 bases from V and 1 base from J, the junction contained 9 bases not matched to a gene. Germline V gene data show CDR1 as MDHEN and CDR2 as SYDVKM.

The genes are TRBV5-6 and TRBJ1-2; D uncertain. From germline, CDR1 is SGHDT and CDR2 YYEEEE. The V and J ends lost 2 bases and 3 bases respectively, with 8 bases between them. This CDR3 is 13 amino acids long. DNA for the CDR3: TGTGCCAGCAGCTTCGGGAGGGACTATGGCTACACCTTC. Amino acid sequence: CASSFGRDYGYTF.

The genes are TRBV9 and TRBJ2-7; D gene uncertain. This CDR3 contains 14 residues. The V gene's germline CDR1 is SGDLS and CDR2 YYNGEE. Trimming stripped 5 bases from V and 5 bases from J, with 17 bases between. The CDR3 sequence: CASRLHDSAHEQYV. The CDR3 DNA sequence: TGTGCCAGCAGACTACACGACTCGGCCCACGAGCAGTACGTC.

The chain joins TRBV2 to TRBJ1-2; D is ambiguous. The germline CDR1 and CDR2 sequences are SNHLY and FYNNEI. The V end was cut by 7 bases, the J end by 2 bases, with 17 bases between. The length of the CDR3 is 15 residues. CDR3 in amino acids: CASTSRRGFNYGYTF. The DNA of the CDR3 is TGTGCCAGCACCTCCCGCCGAGGCTTCAACTATGGCTACACCTTC.

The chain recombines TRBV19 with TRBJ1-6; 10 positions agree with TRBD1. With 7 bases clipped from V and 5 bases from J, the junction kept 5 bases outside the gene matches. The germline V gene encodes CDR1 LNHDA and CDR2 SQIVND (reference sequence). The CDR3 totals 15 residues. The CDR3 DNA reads TGTGCCAGTACCTCTGGACAGGGGGATAATTCACCCCTCCACTTT. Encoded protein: CASTSGQGDNSPLHF.

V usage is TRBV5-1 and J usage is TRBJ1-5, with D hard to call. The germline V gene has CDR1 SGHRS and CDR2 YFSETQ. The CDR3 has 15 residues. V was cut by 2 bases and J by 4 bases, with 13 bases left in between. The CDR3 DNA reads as TGCGCCAGCAGCTTTGCCCCGGGTTTAAATCAGCCCCAGCATTTT. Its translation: CASSFAPGLNQPQHF.

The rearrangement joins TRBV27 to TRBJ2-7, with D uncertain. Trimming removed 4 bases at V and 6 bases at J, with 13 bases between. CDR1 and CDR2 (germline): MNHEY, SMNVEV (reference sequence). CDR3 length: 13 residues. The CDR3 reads CASSSNSPGEQYF. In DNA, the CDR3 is TGTGCCAGCAGTTCGAACTCACCGGGCGAGCAGTACTTC.

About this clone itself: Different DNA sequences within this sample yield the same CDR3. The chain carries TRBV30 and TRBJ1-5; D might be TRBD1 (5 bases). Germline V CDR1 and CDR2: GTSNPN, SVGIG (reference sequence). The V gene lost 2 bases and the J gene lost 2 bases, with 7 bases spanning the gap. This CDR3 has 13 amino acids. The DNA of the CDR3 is TGTGCCTGGAGTTTAGGGGGCAATCAGCCCCAGCATTTT. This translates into CAWSLGGNQPQHF. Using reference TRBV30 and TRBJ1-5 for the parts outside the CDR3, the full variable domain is SQTIHQWPATLVQPVGSPLSLECTVEGTSNPNLYWYRQAAGRGLQLLFYSVGIGQISSEVPQNLSASRPQDRQFILSSKKLLLSDSGFYLCAWSLGGNQPQHFGDGTRLSIL.

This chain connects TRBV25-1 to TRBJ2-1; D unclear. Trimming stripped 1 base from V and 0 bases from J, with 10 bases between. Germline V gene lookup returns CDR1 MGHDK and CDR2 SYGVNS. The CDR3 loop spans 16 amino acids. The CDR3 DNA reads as TGTGCCAGCAGTGAATTTACTCTTAGCTCCTACAATGAGCAGTTCTTC. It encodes CASSEFTLSSYNEQFF.

The CDR3 reads CASSLVADYNEQFF. In DNA form, the CDR3 reads TGTGCCAGCAGTTTGGTAGCGGACTACAATGAGCAGTTCTTC. The J gene is TRBJ2-1, the V gene TRBV6-6; possibly TRBD2 for D (6 bases). The CDR3 consists of 14 residues. CDR1 MNHNY and CDR2 SVGAGI come from the germline V gene (reference sequence). The germline V and J ends were trimmed by 4 bases and 3 bases, with 10 bases remaining between them.

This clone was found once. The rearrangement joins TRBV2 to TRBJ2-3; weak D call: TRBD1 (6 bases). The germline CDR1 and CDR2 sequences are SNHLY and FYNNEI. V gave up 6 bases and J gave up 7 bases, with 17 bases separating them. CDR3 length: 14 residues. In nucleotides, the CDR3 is TGTGCCAGCAGGGAGACAGGTGCGGCAAATACGCAGTATTTT. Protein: CASRETGAANTQYF.

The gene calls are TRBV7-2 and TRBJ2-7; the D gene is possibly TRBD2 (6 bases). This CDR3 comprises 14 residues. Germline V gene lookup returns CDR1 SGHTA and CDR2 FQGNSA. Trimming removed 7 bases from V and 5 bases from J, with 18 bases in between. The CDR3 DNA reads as TGTGCCAGCACCCTGGTCCTAGCGTCAGACGAGCAGTACTTC. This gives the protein CASTLVLASDEQYF.

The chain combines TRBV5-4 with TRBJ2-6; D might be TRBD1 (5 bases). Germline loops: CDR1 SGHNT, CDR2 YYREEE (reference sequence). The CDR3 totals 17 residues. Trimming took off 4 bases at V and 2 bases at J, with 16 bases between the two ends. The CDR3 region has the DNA TGTGCCAGCAGCCCGGCCCAGGGTAGTCCTGGGGCCAACGTCCTGACTTTC. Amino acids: CASSPAQGSPGANVLTF.

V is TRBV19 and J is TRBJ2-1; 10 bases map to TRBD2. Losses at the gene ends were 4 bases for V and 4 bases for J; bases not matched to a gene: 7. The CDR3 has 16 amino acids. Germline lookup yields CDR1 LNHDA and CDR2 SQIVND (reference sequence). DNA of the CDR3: TGTGCCAGTAGTACCTCTCCGGGACTAGCGTACAATGAGCAGTTCTTC. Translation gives CASSTSPGLAYNEQFF.

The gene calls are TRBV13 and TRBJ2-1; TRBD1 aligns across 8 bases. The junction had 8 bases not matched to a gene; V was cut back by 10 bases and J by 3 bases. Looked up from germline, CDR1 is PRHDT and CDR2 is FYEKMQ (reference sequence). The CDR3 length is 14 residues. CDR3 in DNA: TGTGCCACCACCACAGGGGGGTACTACAATGAGCAGTTCTTC. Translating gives CATTTGGYYNEQFF.

CDR3 coding DNA: TGTGCCAGCAGGGACCTAATCCCGGGACAGGGGAATTACGAGCAGTACGTC. Translated, it gives CASRDLIPGQGNYEQYV. This chain connects TRBV5-1 to TRBJ2-7; 10 nucleotides agree with TRBD1. CDR3 size: 17 residues. The germline V gene encodes CDR1 SGHRS and CDR2 YFSETQ.